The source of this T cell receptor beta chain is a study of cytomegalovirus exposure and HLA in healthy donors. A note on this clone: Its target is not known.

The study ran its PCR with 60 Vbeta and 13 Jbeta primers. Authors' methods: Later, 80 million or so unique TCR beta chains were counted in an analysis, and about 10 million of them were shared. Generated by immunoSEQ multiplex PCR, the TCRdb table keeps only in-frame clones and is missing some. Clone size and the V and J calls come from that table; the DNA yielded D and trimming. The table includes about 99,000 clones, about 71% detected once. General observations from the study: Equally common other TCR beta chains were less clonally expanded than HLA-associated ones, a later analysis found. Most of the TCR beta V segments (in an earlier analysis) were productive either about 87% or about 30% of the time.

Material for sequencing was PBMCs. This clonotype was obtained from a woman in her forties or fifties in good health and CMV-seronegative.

CDR3 amino acids: CASSPTADRGKTQYF. The CDR3 region has the DNA TGTGCCAGCAGCCCAACCGCGGACAGGGGGAAGACCCAGTACTTC. This chain links TRBV6-6 with TRBJ2-5, with 10 positions matching TRBD1. After removal of 6 bases from V and 6 bases from J, the junction contained 10 bases not matched to a gene. This CDR3 spans 15 amino acids. Germline CDR1 reads MNHNY; CDR2 reads SVGAGI (reference sequence).